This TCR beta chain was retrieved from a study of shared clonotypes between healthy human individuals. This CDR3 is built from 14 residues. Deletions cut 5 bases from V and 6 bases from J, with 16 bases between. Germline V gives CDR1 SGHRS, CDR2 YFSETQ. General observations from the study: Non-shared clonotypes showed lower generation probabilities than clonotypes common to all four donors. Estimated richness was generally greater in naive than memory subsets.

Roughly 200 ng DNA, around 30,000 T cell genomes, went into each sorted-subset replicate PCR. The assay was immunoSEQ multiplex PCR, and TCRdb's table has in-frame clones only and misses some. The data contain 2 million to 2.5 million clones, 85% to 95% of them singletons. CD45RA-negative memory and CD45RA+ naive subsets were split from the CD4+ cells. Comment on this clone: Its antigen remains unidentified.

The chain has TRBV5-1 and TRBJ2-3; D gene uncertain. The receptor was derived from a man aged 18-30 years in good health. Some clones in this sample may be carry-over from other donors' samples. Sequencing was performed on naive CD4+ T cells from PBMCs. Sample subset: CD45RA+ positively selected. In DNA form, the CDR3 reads TGCGCCAGCAGAAGCGCGGTCGTTGGGGATACGCAGTATTTT. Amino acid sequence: CASRSAVVGDTQYF.